This TCR beta chain was identified during a study of glioma-infiltrating T cells. Comment on this clonotype: Its matching antigen is unknown.

The iRepertoire nested amplicon-rescue multiplex PCR amplified TCR alpha and beta CDR3s from RNA. Tissue mRNA or PBMC total RNA, about 90-450 ng, went into one-step reverse transcription and amplification. TCRdb called the multiplex PCR reads again in MiXCR, with one record for every CDR3 protein. The table includes fewer than 55,000 distinct CDR3 sequences, about a fifth detected once. Notes on the study in general: Tissue-blood divergence was below expectation in non-neoplastic patients, above in gliomas. Very few CDR3 sequences were shared between tissue and blood.

Germline V gene sequence: CDR1 GTSNPN, CDR2 SVGIG (reference sequence). Trimming took 2 bases from V and 0 from J, leaving 7 bases between them. This CDR3 is built from 14 residues. The chain joins TRBV30 to TRBJ2-2; D perhaps matches TRBD2 (5 bases). The TCR was taken from a human donor with low-grade glioma or glioblastoma, undergoing nonglioma brain surgery, or in good health (not recorded which). Input material: glioma tissue, nonneoplastic brain tissue, or PBMCs (not recorded which). CDR3 in amino acids: CAWSLDSNTGELFF. CDR3 bases: TGTGCCTGGAGTTTGGACTCGAACACCGGGGAGCTGTTTTTT.